Following are 16 T cell receptor beta chains from one sample sequenced in a study of tumor-infiltrating lymphocytes in localized non-small cell lung cancer. TCRdb's table, derived via immunoSEQ multiplex PCR, lists solely in-frame clones and lacks some. The data hold approximately 9,700 clones, with about 75% observed a single time. Specimen: uninvolved lung tissue not adjacent to the tumor. Source of these receptors: a human donor with non-small cell lung cancer.

This clone was observed a single time. The rearrangement uses TRBV28 and TRBJ1-5; possibly TRBD1 for D (6 bases). The germline CDR1 and CDR2 sequences are MDHEN and SYDVKM. V was trimmed by 3 bases and J by 2 bases, leaving 14 bases between them. CDR3 length equals 16 residues. The CDR3 spells CASSLMGARGNQPQHF. The CDR3 nucleotides read TGTGCCAGCAGTTTGATGGGGGCGCGGGGCAATCAGCCCCAGCATTTT.

CDR3 amino acids: CASSDYYNEQFF. For the CDR3, the DNA is TGTGCCAGCAGCGACTACTACAATGAGCAGTTCTTC. This chain links TRBV2 with TRBJ2-1; the D gene is possibly TRBD2 (5 bases). The V gene lost 6 bases and the J gene lost 3 bases, with 6 bases spanning the gap. CDR3 length: 12 amino acids. Per the germline V gene, CDR1 is SNHLY and CDR2 is FYNNEI.

This clone was counted between two and nine times. The rearrangement links TRBV9 to TRBJ1-1, with D possibly being TRBD1 (5 bases). Germline V gene lookup returns CDR1 SGDLS and CDR2 YYNGEE. Trimming took off 0 bases at V and 3 bases at J, with 15 bases between the two ends. The CDR3 has 16 residues. The CDR3 spells CASSVGQGVEYTEAFF. The CDR3 DNA reads as TGTGCCAGCAGCGTAGGTCAGGGTGTAGAGTACACTGAAGCTTTCTTT. Full variable domain (outside the CDR3, taken from reference TRBV9 and TRBJ1-1): DSGVTQTPKHLITATGQRVTLRCSPRSGDLSVYWYQQSLDQGLQFLIQYYNGEERAKGNILERFSAQQFPDLHSELNLSSLELGDSALYFCASSVGQGVEYTEAFFGQGTRLTVV.

This chain links TRBV6-5 with TRBJ2-7, with unresolved D. The ends were cut back, 0 bases at V and 2 bases at J, with 8 bases in the middle. CDR3 length: 14 amino acids. Germline V lookup: CDR1 MNHEY, CDR2 SVGAGI. The CDR3 protein is CASSYSPGTYEQYF. The CDR3 DNA sequence: TGTGCCAGCAGTTACTCTCCAGGTACCTACGAGCAGTACTTC.

The rearrangement joins TRBV28 to TRBJ1-3; possibly TRBD1 for D (5 bases). The CDR3 has 14 residues. Germline loops: CDR1 MDHEN, CDR2 SYDVKM. V was cut by 6 bases and J by 5 bases, with 14 bases left in between. Written as DNA, the CDR3 is TGTGCCAGCAGACCGTGGGGGTTCAGAAACACCATATATTTT. Translating gives CASRPWGFRNTIYF. Based on the CDR3 plus reference TRBV28 and TRBJ1-3, the full variable domain is DVKVTQSSRYLVKRTGEKVFLECVQDMDHENMFWYRQDPGLGLRLIYFSYDVKMKEKGDIPEGYSVSREKKERFSLILESASTNQTSMYLCASRPWGFRNTIYFGEGSWLTVV.

This clone came up a few times. The V call is TRBV10-3, the J call TRBJ2-5; the D call may be TRBD1 or TRBD2 (5 bases each). The V and J ends lost 5 bases and 4 bases respectively, with 11 bases between them. Germline V gene data show CDR1 as ENHRY and CDR2 as SYGVKD. The CDR3 is 13 amino acids. Here the CDR3 reads CAISPGPAETQYF. CDR3 in DNA: TGTGCCATCAGTCCGGGACCCGCAGAGACCCAGTACTTC.

A few counts support this clone. The chain employs TRBV4-1 and TRBJ2-5; D possibly corresponds to TRBD1 (7 bases). This CDR3 contains 16 residues. CDR1 and CDR2 (germline): MGHRA, YSYEKL. V dropped 0 bases and J dropped 5 bases, with 16 bases sitting between them. This CDR3 reads CASSQDEGAGGETQYF. In DNA, the CDR3 is TGCGCCAGCAGCCAAGATGAAGGGGCAGGGGGGGAGACCCAGTACTTC.

This clone has just a few counts. The chain joins TRBV20-1 to TRBJ1-1; D gene uncertain. This CDR3 contains 10 residues. The germline CDR1 and CDR2 sequences are DFQATT and SNEGSKA (reference sequence). The germline V and J ends were trimmed by 4 bases and 0 bases, with 0 bases remaining between them. The CDR3 DNA follows: TGCAGTGCTATGAACACTGAAGCTTTCTTT. Protein sequence: CSAMNTEAFF.

This clone was seen more than once but under ten times. This chain links TRBV19 with TRBJ2-1; D possibly corresponds to TRBD2 (5 bases). The germline V gene has CDR1 LNHDA and CDR2 SQIVND (reference sequence). The CDR3 length is 15 residues. Trimming stripped 3 bases from V and 5 bases from J, with 14 bases between. DNA of the CDR3: TGTGCCAGTAGTATGTTCCGGACTGGGAACAATGAGCAGTTCTTC. Translation: CASSMFRTGNNEQFF.

This chain links TRBV11-3 with TRBJ2-7, with D tentatively TRBD2 (6 bases). Germline CDR1 and CDR2: SGHNT and YENEEA. Deletions cut 5 bases from V and 7 bases from J, with 15 bases between. The CDR3 has 13 residues. The DNA for the CDR3 is TGTGCCAGCAGCGAGGGACTCCTGGGAGAGCAGTACTTC. It codes for CASSEGLLGEQYF.

The rearrangement uses TRBV6-5 and TRBJ1-1; TRBD1 aligns across 8 bases. The germline gives CDR1 MNHEY, CDR2 SVGAGI. V shed 6 bases, J shed 2 bases, and the junction held 5 bases outside the gene matches. The CDR3 loop spans 14 amino acids. CDR3 DNA sequence: TGTGCCAGCAGGATCAGGGGGCCTAACACTGAAGCTTTCTTT. It translates to CASRIRGPNTEAFF.

The rearrangement joins TRBV28 to TRBJ1-5, with D perhaps matching TRBD1 (6 bases). The CDR3 sequence is 16 residues long. Between the trimmed V and J ends, which lost 4 bases and 0 bases, there was a span of 13 bases. Germline loops: CDR1 MDHEN, CDR2 SYDVKM. The DNA for the CDR3 is TGTGCCAGCAGTTCCCGACAGGCCTATAGCAATCAGCCCCAGCATTTT. It specifies CASSSRQAYSNQPQHF.

This chain joins TRBV5-8 and TRBJ1-2; 7 bases are shared with TRBD1. This CDR3 has 14 residues. CDR1 and CDR2 from the germline V gene are SGHTS and YDEGEE. V shed 4 bases and J 2 bases; nucleotides not matched to a gene: 5. The CDR3 nucleotides are TGTGCCAGCAGCCTCCTACAGGGGAACTATGGCTACACCTTC. It is translated as CASSLLQGNYGYTF.

The chain has TRBV6-1 and TRBJ2-7; the D gene is possibly TRBD1 (6 bases). Looked up from germline, CDR1 is MNHNS and CDR2 is SASEGT. CDR3 length: 14 residues. Trimming removed 4 bases from V and 1 base from J, with 11 bases in between. The CDR3 reads CASSAGQGSYEQYF. The CDR3, as DNA: TGTGCCAGCAGTGCCGGCCAGGGGTCCTACGAGCAGTACTTC.

This chain joins TRBV2 and TRBJ1-2, with 12 bases lining up with TRBD1. The CDR3 runs 15 residues. Germline V lookup: CDR1 SNHLY, CDR2 FYNNEI. V was pared by 8 bases and J by 3 bases, with 7 bases of the junction left unmatched. The CDR3 DNA sequence: TGTGCCAGCGGGCGGGACAGGGGGCGCGACTATGGCTACACCTTC. Its translation: CASGRDRGRDYGYTF.

This chain connects TRBV9 to TRBJ2-3; TRBD2 might be the D (6 bases). V was shortened by 0 bases and J by 0 bases, with 11 bases between the two germline ends. The CDR3 extends over 16 amino acids. Germline V gene sequence: CDR1 SGDLS, CDR2 YYNGEE. CDR3 region: CASSVGSGLSTDTQYF. CDR3 DNA: TGTGCCAGCAGCGTAGGCTCTGGACTAAGCACAGATACGCAGTATTTT.